The 29 T cell receptor beta chains given below trace back to one sample, sequenced in a study of blood T cell repertoires in COVID-19. Using immunoSEQ multiplex PCR, the repertoire was profiled, and TCRdb retains in-frame clones only, with some absent. The sample yields about 310,000 clones, 75% to 90% seen once. The sequenced sample consisted of peripheral blood. All receptors derive from a woman in her twenties or thirties with COVID-19, enrolled during active disease.

This sequence joins TRBV7-9 and TRBJ1-4; no definite D call. The CDR3 is made up of 15 amino acids. Germline V lookup: CDR1 SEHNR, CDR2 FQNEAQ (reference sequence). V was trimmed by 4 bases and J by 4 bases, leaving 13 bases between them. CDR3 region: CASSSFLDGNEKLFF. The CDR3 region has the DNA TGTGCCAGCAGCTCCTTCCTAGACGGTAATGAAAAACTGTTTTTT.

V is TRBV4-2 and J is TRBJ1-2, with 10 bases matching TRBD1. Trimming cost V 4 bases and J 5 bases; bases outside gene matches: 7. Germline V lookup: CDR1 LGHNA, CDR2 YNFKEQ. CDR3 length: 15 amino acids. In DNA, the CDR3 is TGTGCCAGCAGCCGCGGACAGGGGGAGGGGTATGGCTACACCTTC. As protein: CASSRGQGEGYGYTF.

The genes are TRBV15 and TRBJ2-2, with D perhaps TRBD1 (6 bases). The CDR3 runs 15 residues. From germline, CDR1 is LNHNV and CDR2 YYDKDF (reference sequence). V was clipped by 3 bases and J by 3 bases, with 11 bases between them. DNA of the CDR3: TGTGCCACCAGCAGGGACAGCTTCCACACCGGGGAGCTGTTTTTT. Its protein product is CATSRDSFHTGELFF.

The chain is built from TRBV9 and TRBJ1-5; D call uncertain. V lost 0 bases, J lost 5 bases, and 6 bases lay in between. The CDR3 has 13 residues. Germline loops: CDR1 SGDLS, CDR2 YYNGEE. In DNA form, the CDR3 reads TGTGCCAGCAGCGTAGATTCGGATCAGCCCCAGCATTTT. It codes for CASSVDSDQPQHF. The full variable domain, rest sourced from reference TRBV9 and TRBJ1-5, is DSGVTQTPKHLITATGQRVTLRCSPRSGDLSVYWYQQSLDQGLQFLIQYYNGEERAKGNILERFSAQQFPDLHSELNLSSLELGDSALYFCASSVDSDQPQHFGDGTRLSIL.

V usage is TRBV3-1 (or the pseudogene TRBV3-2) and J usage is TRBJ1-1, with D unclear. The CDR3 spans 14 residues. Germline V gene sequence: CDR1 LGHDT, CDR2 YNNKEL (reference sequence). Trimming shortened V by 4 bases and J by 0 bases, and 9 bases separated the two germline ends. CDR3 in DNA: TGTGCCAGCAGCCCATTTCAGATGAACACTGAAGCTTTCTTT. Encoded protein: CASSPFQMNTEAFF.

The chain couples TRBV4-1 to TRBJ2-7; TRBD1 is a possible D gene (5 bases). CDR1 and CDR2 from the germline V gene are MGHRA and YSYEKL. The V end lost 0 bases, the J end lost 7 bases, and 19 bases lay between the germline ends. CDR3 length: 16 amino acids. The CDR3 is CASSQESGRVLGEQYF. The CDR3 nucleotides read TGCGCCAGCAGCCAAGAGTCGGGCAGGGTATTGGGGGAGCAGTACTTC.

The chain recombines TRBV4-2 with TRBJ1-2; 9 nucleotides match TRBD1. J gave up 3 bases and V 3 bases, and 17 bases lay outside the gene matches. Germline V gene sequence: CDR1 LGHNA, CDR2 YNFKEQ. This CDR3 contains 19 residues. CDR3 sequence (DNA): TGTGCCAGCAGCCAGGAACACACAGGGGGCGCATCCTTGGACTATGGCTACACCTTC. Its translation is CASSQEHTGGASLDYGYTF.

The genes are TRBV7-8 and TRBJ1-2; 8 bases are shared with TRBD1. Germline CDR1 and CDR2: SGHVS and FQNEAQ. The V and J ends lost 5 bases and 4 bases, in that order; junction bases with no gene match: 12. This CDR3 has 16 amino acids. CDR3 coding DNA: TGTGCCAGCAGCATGTCCGGGGACAGGAGGGGCTATGGCTACACCTTC. This encodes CASSMSGDRRGYGYTF.

The chain links TRBV5-1 to TRBJ1-3, with 7 bases fitting TRBD1. The CDR3 runs 17 residues. V lost 3 bases to trimming and J lost 0 bases; unmatched junction nucleotides: 9. Germline-derived CDR1 and CDR2 are SGHRS and YFSETQ. CDR3 DNA: TGCGCCAGCAGCTCAGACGGACAGGCTAACTCTGGAAACACCATATATTTT. Encoded protein: CASSSDGQANSGNTIYF.

The gene calls are TRBV6-5 and TRBJ2-7; 9 bases map to TRBD1. CDR1 and CDR2 (germline): MNHEY, SVGAGI. CDR3 size: 14 residues. The ends lost 5 bases at V and 5 bases at J; junction bases unmatched: 7. CDR3 protein: CASSPNRGRDEQYF. DNA of the CDR3: TGTGCCAGCAGTCCTAACAGGGGGCGCGACGAGCAGTACTTC.

The V call is TRBV2, the J call TRBJ1-1; D remains ambiguous. Deletions cut 6 bases from V and 8 bases from J, with 13 bases between. The CDR3 length is 12 residues. Germline V gives CDR1 SNHLY, CDR2 FYNNEI. This CDR3 is CASSLEGSEAFF. Written as DNA, the CDR3 is TGTGCCAGCAGCCTTGAGGGCAGCGAAGCTTTCTTT.

The gene calls are TRBV7-9 and TRBJ1-2, with 12 bases matching TRBD1. Per the germline V gene, CDR1 is SEHNR and CDR2 is FQNEAQ (reference sequence). The CDR3 covers 15 residues. The J segment lost 4 bases and the V segment lost 5 bases, leaving 5 bases of the junction unmatched. CDR3 sequence reads: CASSPGQGARYGYTF. The CDR3 nucleotides are TGTGCCAGCAGCCCGGGACAGGGGGCTCGCTATGGCTACACCTTC. Together with reference TRBV7-9 and TRBJ1-2, the CDR3 gives the full variable domain: DTGVSQNPRHKITKRGQNVTFRCDPISEHNRLYWYRQTLGQGPEFLTYFQNEAQLEKSRLLSDRFSAERPKGSFSTLEIQRTEQGDSAMYLCASSPGQGARYGYTFGSGTRLTVV.

This chain connects TRBV27 to TRBJ2-7; 7 bases fit TRBD2. Germline V gene data show CDR1 as MNHEY and CDR2 as SMNVEV (reference sequence). J was trimmed by 1 base and V by 5 bases; bases with no gene match: 5. The CDR3 consists of 14 residues. The CDR3 loop reads CASSAGVSSYEQYF. CDR3 DNA sequence: TGTGCCAGCAGTGCGGGAGTAAGTTCCTACGAGCAGTACTTC.

This chain joins TRBV30 and TRBJ1-2; 7 bases align to TRBD1. The CDR3 contains 12 residues. Germline values: CDR1 GTSNPN, CDR2 SVGIG (reference sequence). J gave up 4 bases and V 4 bases, and 3 bases lay outside the gene matches. Here the CDR3 reads CAWMDRSYGYTF. The CDR3 DNA follows: TGTGCCTGGATGGACAGGAGCTATGGCTACACCTTC.

The chain couples TRBV15 to TRBJ2-7, with D possibly TRBD2 on 6 matching bases. Trimming removed 2 bases from V and 0 bases from J, with 11 bases in between. This CDR3 contains 15 residues. Germline V gene sequence: CDR1 LNHNV, CDR2 YYDKDF (reference sequence). CDR3 sequence: CATSRSSVSSYEQYF. CDR3 sequence (DNA): TGTGCCACCAGCAGATCTAGCGTAAGCTCCTACGAGCAGTACTTC.

The chain joins TRBV11-2 to TRBJ1-2, with 7 bases lining up with TRBD1. CDR1 SGHAT and CDR2 FQNNGV come from the germline V gene. With V trimmed by 5 bases and J by 8 bases, 8 bases remained unmatched. The CDR3 covers 13 residues. CDR3 protein: CASSRTGVEGYTF. CDR3 DNA sequence: TGTGCCAGCAGCCGAACAGGGGTGGAGGGCTACACCTTC.

The chain has TRBV2 and TRBJ2-5; D perhaps matches TRBD1 (5 bases). CDR1 is SNHLY and CDR2 is FYNNEI in the germline V gene. V was trimmed by 5 bases and J by 2 bases, leaving 9 bases between them. There are 13 residues in the CDR3. In DNA, the CDR3 is TGTGCCAGCAGTATCCGACAGCAAGAGACCCAGTACTTC. Its translation is CASSIRQQETQYF.

The chain links TRBV10-1 to TRBJ2-2; 7 positions match TRBD1. Trimming removed 3 bases from V and 1 base from J; junction bases left unmatched: 8. CDR3 size: 17 residues. Germline CDR1 WNHNN, CDR2 SYGVQD (reference sequence). CDR3 bases: TGCGCCAGCAGTGACCCAACTTGGACAGGGAACACCGGGGAGCTGTTTTTT. Protein product: CASSDPTWTGNTGELFF.

The gene calls are TRBV27 and TRBJ2-1; 11 bases fit TRBD2. This CDR3 region has 15 residues. Trimming cost V 3 bases and J 4 bases; bases outside gene matches: 2. Germline CDR1 MNHEY, CDR2 SMNVEV (reference sequence). DNA of the CDR3: TGTGCCAGCAGTTTCAGGACTAGCGGGTACAATGAGCAGTTCTTC. It yields the protein CASSFRTSGYNEQFF.

This clone was observed a handful of times. This chain connects TRBV30 to TRBJ1-6, with 7 bases that match TRBD1. The CDR3 has 15 amino acids. Germline CDR1 and CDR2: GTSNPN and SVGIG (reference sequence). The V gene end was trimmed by 2 bases and the J gene end by 5 bases; junction bases not matched to a gene: 6. CDR3 sequence reads: CAWSLRQGDNSPLHF. The CDR3 DNA follows: TGTGCCTGGAGTCTCCGACAGGGTGATAATTCACCCCTCCACTTT.

Here the CDR3 reads CASSLSGRGIQPQHF. In nucleotides, the CDR3 is TGTGCCAGCAGTTTATCTGGCAGGGGGATTCAGCCCCAGCATTTT. This chain connects TRBV27 to TRBJ1-5, with 7 bases identical to TRBD1. The V gene end was trimmed by 0 bases and the J gene end by 6 bases; junction bases not matched to a gene: 5. This CDR3 spans 15 amino acids. Germline lookup yields CDR1 MNHEY and CDR2 SMNVEV (reference sequence).

The chain carries TRBV11-2 and TRBJ2-6; 9 bases line up with TRBD2. CDR3 length equals 17 residues. Germline CDR1 and CDR2: SGHAT and FQNNGV. V trimming: 6 bases; J trimming: 0 bases; junction bases outside the gene matches: 6. CDR3 protein: CASSQLAGISGANVLTF. For the CDR3, the DNA is TGTGCCAGCAGTCAACTAGCGGGTATCTCTGGGGCCAACGTCCTGACTTTC.

The genes are TRBV14 and TRBJ2-7, with no clear D. Trimming stripped 1 base from V and 3 bases from J, with 10 bases between. The CDR3 is 14 residues long. Germline CDR1 SGHDN, CDR2 FVKESK. The CDR3 loop reads CASSQVHSFYEQYF. DNA of the CDR3: TGTGCCAGCAGCCAAGTCCACTCATTCTACGAGCAGTACTTC.

The chain links TRBV28 to TRBJ1-1; TRBD1 agrees at 12 bases. The CDR3 extends over 16 amino acids. Germline lookup yields CDR1 MDHEN and CDR2 SYDVKM. V dropped 4 bases and J dropped 5; count of bases not matched to a gene: 8. The CDR3 region has the DNA TGTGCCAGCAGTTCCGGGACAGGGGGCGTCGGTACTGAAGCTTTCTTT. It yields the protein CASSSGTGGVGTEAFF.

This clone has a single count. This sequence joins TRBV9 and TRBJ2-7, with 10 bases lining up with TRBD1. Germline V CDR1 and CDR2: SGDLS, YYNGEE. The V segment lost 3 bases and the J segment 5 bases; nucleotides outside the gene matches: 2. The CDR3 covers 13 residues. The chain's CDR3 is CASSGQGADEQYF. CDR3 nucleotides: TGTGCCAGCAGCGGACAGGGGGCAGACGAGCAGTACTTC.

As DNA, the CDR3 is TGTGCCAGCAGTCAGACAGGACTAGCAGCCGAGCAGTACTTC. As protein: CASSQTGLAAEQYF. This chain links TRBV25-1 with TRBJ2-7; 8 nucleotides match TRBD2. Trimming removed 5 bases from V and 6 bases from J; junction bases left unmatched: 9. The germline CDR1 and CDR2 sequences are MGHDK and SYGVNS. The CDR3 sequence is 14 residues long.

The chain recombines TRBV19 with TRBJ2-1; TRBD2 matches at 10 bases. Losses at the gene ends were 9 bases for V and 10 bases for J; bases not matched to a gene: 9. This CDR3 contains 13 residues. The germline V gene has CDR1 LNHDA and CDR2 SQIVND (reference sequence). The CDR3: CASTAGGLREQFF. The CDR3 region has the DNA TGTGCCAGCACAGCGGGAGGGCTTCGGGAGCAGTTCTTC.

The rearrangement joins TRBV3-1 (or the pseudogene TRBV3-2) to TRBJ1-4; perhaps TRBD1 as D (5 bases). This CDR3 has 18 amino acids. The germline V and J ends were trimmed by 1 base and 4 bases, with 19 bases remaining between them. The V gene's germline CDR1 is LGHDT and CDR2 YNNKEL (reference sequence). CDR3 loop: CASSQAGISGRLNEKLFF. The CDR3 DNA follows: TGTGCCAGCAGCCAAGCTGGTATCTCAGGGCGACTTAATGAAAAACTGTTTTTT.

The chain links TRBV5-1 to TRBJ2-1, with 10 bases aligning to TRBD1. CDR1 is SGHRS and CDR2 is YFSETQ in the germline V gene. This CDR3 is 16 amino acids long. V lost 5 bases, J lost 0 bases, and 5 bases stayed unmatched. CDR3 sequence (DNA): TGCGCCAGCAGTTCCGGGACAGGGGACTCCTACAATGAGCAGTTCTTC. Protein sequence: CASSSGTGDSYNEQFF.